This is a list of T cell receptor beta chains from one sample in a study of blood T cell repertoires in COVID-19. Generated by immunoSEQ multiplex PCR, the TCRdb table keeps only in-frame clones and is missing some. The data contain under 300,000 clones, around 84% of them singletons. The sample comprised PBMCs or T cells enriched from blood (not recorded which). The receptors derive from a man between 18 and 29 years old who had recovered from COVID-19. Both conserved end residues are part of each CDR3. Each record gives: clone size, J gene, D gene, CDR3 length, V gene, CDR3 DNA, CDR3 protein. D genes are given only for firm matches. Not all rows give a size; the values are once, few, many and, for expanded clones, a class.

NA TRBJ1-5 TRBD1 14 TRBV18 TGTGCCAGCTCACCCCGACAGGGCGGTCAGCCCCAGCATTTT CASSPRQGGQPQHF
NA TRBJ2-2 TRBD2 16 TRBV6-1 TGTGCCAGCAGTGGACTAGCGGGGGGTCGGACCGGGGAGCTGTTTTTT CASSGLAGGRTGELFF
few TRBJ2-7 NA 14 TRBV7-9 TGTGCCAGCAGCCTCCCGTCAGGGGTGGACGAGCAGTACTTC CASSLPSGVDEQYF
NA TRBJ2-7 TRBD1 14 TRBV5-1 TGCGCCAGCAGCATCGGACAGGGTCCCTACGAGCAGTACTTC CASSIGQGPYEQYF
NA TRBJ1-1 TRBD1 11 TRBV20-1 TGCAGTGCTGGGGGGACAGTTGAAGCTTTCTTT CSAGGTVEAFF
NA TRBJ2-5 TRBD2 15 TRBV25-1 TGTGCCAGCAGTGAAAGACTAGCGGCAATAGAGACCCAGTACTTC CASSERLAAIETQYF
NA TRBJ2-6 NA 15 TRBV29-1 TGCAGCGGAGTAACAGGGAGCTCTGGGGCCAACGTCCTGACTTTC CSGVTGSSGANVLTF
NA TRBJ2-1 NA 13 TRBV12-3/TRBV12-4 TGTGCCAGCAGTTTAGTGACGGGGGATGAGCAGTTCTTC CASSLVTGDEQFF
NA TRBJ1-4 NA 16 TRBV29-1 TGCAGCGTTGAGTTGCGGCAGGGTGCAACTAATGAAAAACTGTTTTTT CSVELRQGATNEKLFF
NA TRBJ2-7 TRBD2 19 TRBV19 TGTGCCAGTAGTCATATTAGCGGGAGTGTTTTGGAACCCTCCCATGAGCAGTACTTC CASSHISGSVLEPSHEQYF
NA TRBJ1-1 NA 14 TRBV4-1 TGCGCCAGCAGCCAAAAGACAGAGAACACTGAAGCTTTCTTT CASSQKTENTEAFF
few TRBJ2-1 TRBD2 19 TRBV5-8 TGTGCCAGCAGCCCTGTCCCGGGACTAGCGGGGGGGGACTACAATGAGCAGTTCTTC CASSPVPGLAGGDYNEQFF
NA TRBJ1-2 TRBD1 13 TRBV12-3/TRBV12-4 TGTGCCAGCAGGGAACAGGGGGGCTATGGCTACACCTTC CASREQGGYGYTF
NA TRBJ2-3 TRBD1 15 TRBV5-6 TGTGCCAGCAGCTACTGGACAGGGTCGGGAGATACGCAGTATTTT CASSYWTGSGDTQYF
NA TRBJ2-5 TRBD2 17 TRBV27 TGTGCCAGCAGATCAAGGGTTATGAGCGGGGGACAAGAGACCCAGTACTTC CASRSRVMSGGQETQYF